This passage covers 14 T cell receptor beta chains from one sample sequenced in a study of T-cell memory formation after mild COVID-19. TCRdb ran MiXCR on the 5' RACE reads and lists one entry per CDR3 protein. Among around 310,000 distinct CDR3 sequences listed, approximately 15% were seen once. The specimen sequenced was PBMCs or a T cell subset sorted from them (not recorded which). Receptors originate from a young man who had mild COVID-19 (a few samples of this study predate the infection). Cell type and time point are not known.

This clonotype came up many times. This chain joins TRBV7-2 and TRBJ2-4; D gene uncertain. Germline assignment: CDR1 SGHTA and CDR2 FQGNSA. The length of the CDR3 is 13 residues. V dropped 4 bases and J dropped 5 bases, with 9 bases sitting between them. The CDR3 DNA reads TGTGCCAGCAGCTCGTGGTTGGAAAACATTCAGTACTTC. Its protein is CASSSWLENIQYF.

The rearrangement joins TRBV6-2 or TRBV6-3 to TRBJ2-7; D is uncertain. V was trimmed by 8 bases and J by 3 bases, leaving 11 bases between them. CDR3 size: 12 residues. Germline V gene sequence: CDR1 MNHEY, CDR2 SVGEGT. CDR3 protein: CASSSSVYEQYF. CDR3 sequence (DNA): TGTGCCAGCTCCAGCTCTGTCTACGAGCAGTACTTC.

This clonotype has only a few counts. The chain carries TRBV28 and TRBJ1-5, with D tentatively TRBD1 (6 bases). V lost 6 bases to trimming and J lost 4 bases, with 16 bases between them. The CDR3 is made up of 15 amino acids. CDR1 MDHEN and CDR2 SYDVKM come from the germline V gene. CDR3 sequence reads: CASREGGPMNQPQHF. CDR3 bases: TGTGCCAGCAGAGAGGGGGGACCTATGAATCAGCCCCAGCATTTT.

This clonotype was seen more than once but under ten times. Here the CDR3 DNA reads TGTGCCAGCAGTCAACGACAGGGCTCCGAGACCCAGTACTTC. Protein product: CASSQRQGSETQYF. The chain links TRBV12-3 or TRBV12-4 to TRBJ2-5; 7 bases align to TRBD1. V shed 5 bases, J shed 5 bases, and the junction held 8 bases outside the gene matches. The CDR3 spans 14 residues.

This clonotype was observed a few times. The chain couples TRBV7-2 to TRBJ2-3; 7 bases match TRBD1. Germline assignment: CDR1 SGHTA and CDR2 FQGNSA. This CDR3 region has 15 residues. V gave up 1 base and J gave up 13 bases; unmatched junction bases: 14. The CDR3 loop reads CASSLDPTLPGQKYF. The CDR3 DNA reads TGTGCCAGCAGCTTAGATCCTACCCTGCCGGGACAGAAGTATTTT.

This clonotype turned up a few times. The CDR3 DNA reads TGTGCCAGCTCACCACGGGGACAGGGCGAGGGTTCACCCCTCCACTTT. Translation: CASSPRGQGEGSPLHF. The chain carries TRBV18 and TRBJ1-6; TRBD1 matches at 9 bases. The CDR3 length is 16 residues. The trim removed 1 base at V and 9 bases at J, leaving 7 bases unmatched. In germline, CDR1 is KGHSH, CDR2 LQKENI.

The V and J genes are TRBV4-3 and TRBJ2-7, with D perhaps assigned TRBD1 or TRBD2 (5 bases each). Trimming pared 0 bases from V and 5 bases from J, leaving 8 bases between. This CDR3 spans 13 amino acids. Germline assignment: CDR1 LGHNA and CDR2 YSLEER. The CDR3 DNA sequence: TGCGCCAGCAGCCAAGATTGGGGGAACGAGCAGTACTTC. Translated, it gives CASSQDWGNEQYF.

This clonotype was counted at least ten times. The V gene is TRBV5-1, the J gene TRBJ1-1; no reliable D call. CDR3 length equals 16 residues. From germline, CDR1 is SGHRS and CDR2 YFSETQ. The V and J ends lost 4 bases and 5 bases respectively, with 21 bases between them. In nucleotides, the CDR3 is TGCGCCAGCAGCCTTTTTTCGGTAGGATTGATGACTGAAGCTTTCTTT. It translates to CASSLFSVGLMTEAFF.

This clonotype was detected a few times. An end of the junction does not agree with germline; a read error may underlie this. The CDR3 loop is CASSLEGTGRIF. The CDR3 DNA follows: TGTGCCAGCAGCTTAGAGGGGACAGGGCGGATCTTC. The chain joins TRBV7-2 to TRBJ2-1; 9 nucleotides align to TRBD1. Germline CDR1 and CDR2: SGHTA and FQGNSA. The CDR3 sequence is 12 residues long.

In DNA, the CDR3 is TGTGCCAGCAGCCTCACAGCGGGGGACCAAGAGACCCAGTACTTC. Amino acid sequence: CASSLTAGDQETQYF. J is TRBJ2-5 and V is TRBV4-2; 8 positions agree with TRBD2. Looked up from germline, CDR1 is LGHNA and CDR2 is YNFKEQ. The ends lost 4 bases at V and 0 bases at J; junction bases unmatched: 4. CDR3 length: 15 amino acids.

The V call is TRBV11-2, the J call TRBJ1-3; D gene uncertain. Germline CDR1 reads SGHAT; CDR2 reads FQNNGV. V was pared by 4 bases and J by 0 bases, with 13 bases between. CDR3 length: 16 residues. The CDR3 DNA reads TGTGCCAGCAGCTCACGCACGGTCGTCTCTGGAAACACCATATATTTT. Amino acids: CASSSRTVVSGNTIYF.

The chain has TRBV7-2 and TRBJ2-2; D not certain. The CDR3 consists of 15 residues. Germline CDR1 reads SGHTA; CDR2 reads FQGNSA. Trimming took 6 bases from V and 3 from J, leaving 14 bases between them. The CDR3 here is CASRSEWRHTGELFF. CDR3 in DNA: TGTGCCAGCAGATCGGAATGGCGTCACACCGGGGAGCTGTTTTTT.

The V call is TRBV5-1, the J call TRBJ1-1, with TRBD1 as a possible D gene (6 bases). Germline CDR1 reads SGHRS; CDR2 reads YFSETQ. The CDR3 has 16 residues. V lost 0 bases to trimming and J lost 3 bases, with 15 bases between them. The DNA for the CDR3 is TGCGCCAGCAGCTTGGCCGTGGACAGCGAGGACACTGAAGCTTTCTTT. Translated, it gives CASSLAVDSEDTEAFF.

The chain recombines TRBV11-2 with TRBJ2-1; D unresolved. The germline gives CDR1 SGHAT, CDR2 FQNNGV. The CDR3 is made up of 16 amino acids. V lost 4 bases to trimming and J lost 1 base, with 14 bases between them. The CDR3: CASSSLWVGSYNEQFF. The CDR3 nucleotides are TGTGCCAGCAGCTCGCTATGGGTAGGGTCCTACAATGAGCAGTTCTTC.